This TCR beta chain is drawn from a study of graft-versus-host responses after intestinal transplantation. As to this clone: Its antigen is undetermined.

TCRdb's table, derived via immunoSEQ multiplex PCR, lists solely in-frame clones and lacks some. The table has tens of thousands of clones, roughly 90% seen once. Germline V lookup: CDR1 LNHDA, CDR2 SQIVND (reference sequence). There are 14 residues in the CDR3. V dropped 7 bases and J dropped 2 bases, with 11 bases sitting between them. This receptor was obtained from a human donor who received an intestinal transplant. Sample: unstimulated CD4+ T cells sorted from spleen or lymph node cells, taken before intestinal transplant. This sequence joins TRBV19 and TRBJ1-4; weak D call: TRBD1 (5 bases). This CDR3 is CASTPTVTNEKLFF. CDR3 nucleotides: TGTGCCAGTACCCCGACAGTTACTAATGAAAAACTGTTTTTT. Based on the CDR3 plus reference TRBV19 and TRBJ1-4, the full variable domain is DGGITQSPKYLFRKEGQNVTLSCEQNLNHDAMYWYRQDPGQGLRLIYYSQIVNDFQKGDIAEGYSVSREKKESFPLTVTSAQKNPTAFYLCASTPTVTNEKLFFGSGTQLSVL.